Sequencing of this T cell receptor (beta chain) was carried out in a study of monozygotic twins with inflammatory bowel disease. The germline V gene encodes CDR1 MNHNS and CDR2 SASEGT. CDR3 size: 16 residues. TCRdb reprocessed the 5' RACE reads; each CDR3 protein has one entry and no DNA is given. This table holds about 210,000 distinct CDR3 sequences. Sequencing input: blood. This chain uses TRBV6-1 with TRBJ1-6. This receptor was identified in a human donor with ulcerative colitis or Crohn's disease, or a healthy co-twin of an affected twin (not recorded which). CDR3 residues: CASSEAVGTLNSPLHF.